Listed below are T cell receptor beta chains from one sample, sequenced in a study of sequential checkpoint blockade in melanoma. The data were produced by immunoSEQ multiplex PCR, yet TCRdb's version contains in-frame clones alone and is incomplete. The table includes fewer than 20,000 clones, about 50% detected once. Sequenced material: CD8+ T cells sorted from blood (inferred from file names), taken from a patient given nivolumab and ipilimumab in sequence. The receptors here all came from a human donor with melanoma. The CDR3 runs from the conserved cysteine through the conserved F or W. A D gene is named only where the DNA matches it firmly. The size field is filled for only some rows; it gives once, few, many or a size class.

j_gene,d_gene,abundance,v_gene,CDR3nt,CDR3aa
TRBJ1-1,TRBD1,medium-sized,TRBV9,TGTGCCAGCAGCGACGGTACAGGGGGACCCCCGAACACTGAAGCTTTCTTT,CASSDGTGGPPNTEAFF
TRBJ2-7,NA,medium-sized,TRBV19,TGTGCCAGTAGTATAACTACCTTCTACGAGCAGTACTTC,CASSITTFYEQYF
TRBJ1-1,TRBD1,NA,TRBV7-9,TGTGCCAGCAGCTTAGCGGGACAGATCGGGACTGAAGCTTTCTTT,CASSLAGQIGTEAFF
TRBJ2-7,NA,NA,TRBV7-8,TGTGCCAGCAGCTCCCTTGTGGCTAGCGCGAGCTACGAGCAGTACTTC,CASSSLVASASYEQYF
TRBJ2-1,NA,NA,TRBV27,TGTGCCAGCAGTCGCAGGGCAAGATACAATGAGCAGTTCTTC,CASSRRARYNEQFF
TRBJ2-1,TRBD1,NA,TRBV5-6,TGTGCCAGCGACAGGGCCGCGGCTTACAATGAGCAGTTCTTC,CASDRAAAYNEQFF
TRBJ1-2,NA,few,TRBV5-1,TGCGCCAGCAGCTCGGGGGGGGGCTCTAACTATGGCTACACCTTC,CASSSGGGSNYGYTF
TRBJ2-7,NA,NA,TRBV20-1,TGCAGTGCTAGTCGTGGCAACGAGCAGTACTTC,CSASRGNEQYF
TRBJ2-7,TRBD2,NA,TRBV30,TGTGCCTGGAGTTCAGGACTAGCGGGGGGATTTGAACCCTACGAGCAGTACTTC,CAWSSGLAGGFEPYEQYF
TRBJ1-5,NA,few,TRBV6-5,TGTGCCAGCAGGGGGGCATGGGGATATCAGCCCCAGCATTTT,CASRGAWGYQPQHF
TRBJ2-5,TRBD1,few,TRBV7-9,TGTGCCAGCAGCCAGTTATTGACAGGGTCCAAGGAGACCCAGTACTTC,CASSQLLTGSKETQYF
TRBJ1-1,NA,NA,TRBV19,TGTGCCACAGGGTCGGTTCGGGTGGAAGCTTTCTTT,CATGSVRVEAFF
TRBJ2-1,NA,NA,TRBV9,TGTGCCAGCAGCGCAAGGGACTTTATAGGGCACAATGAGCAGTTCTTC,CASSARDFIGHNEQFF
TRBJ2-3,TRBD2,NA,TRBV19,TGTGCCAGTAGTATTCTAGCGGGAGGCACAGATACGCAGTATTTT,CASSILAGGTDTQYF
TRBJ1-1,NA,NA,TRBV6-6,TGTGCCAGCAGTACCCTTCACAGTAACACTGAAGCTTTCTTT,CASSTLHSNTEAFF
TRBJ2-7,TRBD1,few,TRBV7-9,TGTGCCAGCAGCTTAACCGGACAGGTCTACGAGCAGTACTTC,CASSLTGQVYEQYF
TRBJ1-2,TRBD1,NA,TRBV4-2,TGTGCCAGCAGCCAAGATGCCCCGACAGGGGGATTGGTAGGTGGCTACACCTTC,CASSQDAPTGGLVGGYTF
TRBJ2-1,NA,NA,TRBV27,TGTGCCAGCAGTTTATCTACAGGGTCATACAATGAGCAGTTCTTC,CASSLSTGSYNEQFF
TRBJ2-1,TRBD2,NA,TRBV6-5,TGTGCCAGCAGCCCCTGGACTAGCGGGATCAATGAGCAGTTCTTC,CASSPWTSGINEQFF
TRBJ1-1,NA,once,TRBV7-9,TGTGCCAGCAGCCTCACGGACACTGAAGCTTTCTTT,CASSLTDTEAFF
TRBJ1-3,NA,NA,TRBV2,TGTGCCAGCAGCGCAGGGGTCTCCGGAAACACCATATATTTT,CASSAGVSGNTIYF
TRBJ1-1,NA,NA,TRBV11-2,TGTGCCAGCAGCTTAACTTACGGGGGGCCACCGACTGAAGCTTTCTTT,CASSLTYGGPPTEAFF
TRBJ2-7,TRBD2,NA,TRBV10-2,TGCGCCAGTTCTACGACTAGCGGGGATGGGGAGCAGTACTTC,CASSTTSGDGEQYF
TRBJ2-3,NA,NA,TRBV28,TGTGCCAGCAGTGTAACTAGAATCACAGATACGCAGTATTTT,CASSVTRITDTQYF
TRBJ2-1,TRBD1,NA,TRBV27,TGTGCCAGCAGTCCCGGGACAGGACACAATGAGCAGTTCTTC,CASSPGTGHNEQFF
TRBJ2-3,NA,NA,TRBV7-9,TGTGCCAGCGACGGGATAGGGACAGATACGCAGTATTTT,CASDGIGTDTQYF
TRBJ1-2,TRBD1,medium-sized,TRBV28,TGTGCCAGCACCTCCATACAGGGGTATTATGGCTACACCTTC,CASTSIQGYYGYTF
TRBJ2-1,NA,NA,TRBV5-4,TGTGCCAGCAGCCCAGGTCTTAACAATGAGCAGTTCTTC,CASSPGLNNEQFF
TRBJ2-7,NA,NA,TRBV30,TGTGCCTGGAGGCAGGGTACCTACGAGCAGTACTTC,CAWRQGTYEQYF
TRBJ2-7,TRBD2,NA,TRBV6-6,TGTGCCAGCAGTTACGGGACTAGCGTATCCTACGAGCAGTACTTC,CASSYGTSVSYEQYF
TRBJ2-3,TRBD2,few,TRBV9,TGTGCCAGCAGCGCCTGGCTAGCGGGGGGCACAGATACGCAGTATTTT,CASSAWLAGGTDTQYF
TRBJ2-7,TRBD1,few,TRBV7-9,TGCGCCAGCAGCCCTGGACAGGATCCCTACGAGCAGTACTTC,CASSPGQDPYEQYF
TRBJ2-1,TRBD1,NA,TRBV28,TGTGCCAGCAGTTGGACGGGACAGGCTGGCGATGAGCAGTTCTTC,CASSWTGQAGDEQFF
TRBJ2-3,TRBD2,once,TRBV29-1,TGCAGCGTCGGACTAGCGGACCAACGTCCCACAGATACGCAGTATTTT,CSVGLADQRPTDTQYF
TRBJ2-7,TRBD1,NA,TRBV5-6,TGTGCCAGCAGCACCGGGACAGGGAATTACGAGCAGTACTTC,CASSTGTGNYEQYF
TRBJ2-7,TRBD2,NA,TRBV6-1,TGTGCCAGCAGTCGACGACTAGCGGGGTACGAGCAGTACTTC,CASSRRLAGYEQYF